This T cell receptor beta chain was captured by sequencing in a study of Graves' ophthalmopathy and Graves' hyperthyroidism. Study-level background: Before any treatment was given, at initial diagnosis, peripheral blood was collected.

Certain patients were not enrolled. These were patients with other autoimmune diseases, uncontrolled infections, pregnancy or lactation. PBMCs were density-gradient isolated from approximately 9.8 ml fresh blood. For repertoire sequencing, the TCR beta CDR3 regions were amplified from RNA transcripts. First-round RT-PCR relied on HTBI primers, and a second-round multiplex PCR came next. TCRdb called the multiplex PCR reads again in MiXCR, with one record for every CDR3 protein. The sample lists roughly 400,000 distinct CDR3 sequences, around 20% occurring once. Germline V gene sequence: CDR1 MNHEY, CDR2 SVGEGT. V was pared by 5 bases and J by 2 bases, with 13 bases between. This CDR3 region has 14 residues. This clonotype was picked up many times.

This sequence was found in a woman aged 18-30 years with Graves' ophthalmopathy. The specimen sequenced was peripheral blood. The chain uses TRBV6-2 or TRBV6-3 and TRBJ2-7; D possibly corresponds to TRBD1 (6 bases). The CDR3 DNA reads TGTGCCAGCAGTCCGCAGGGGCTCCCCTACGAGCAGTACTTC. This translates into CASSPQGLPYEQYF.